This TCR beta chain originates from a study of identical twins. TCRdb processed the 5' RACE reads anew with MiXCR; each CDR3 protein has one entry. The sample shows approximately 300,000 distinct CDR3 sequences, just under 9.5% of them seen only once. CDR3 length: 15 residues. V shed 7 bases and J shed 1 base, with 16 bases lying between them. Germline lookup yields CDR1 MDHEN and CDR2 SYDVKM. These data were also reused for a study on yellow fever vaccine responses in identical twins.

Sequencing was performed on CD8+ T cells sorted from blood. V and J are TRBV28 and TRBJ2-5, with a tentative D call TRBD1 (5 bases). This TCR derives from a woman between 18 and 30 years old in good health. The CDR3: CASKWQGPFQETQYF. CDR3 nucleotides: TGTGCCAGCAAATGGCAGGGCCCCTTCCAAGAGACCCAGTACTTC.